A selection of T cell receptor beta chains follows, all from one sample in a study of beta chain features in type 1 diabetes. Repertoires were generated with immunoSEQ multiplex PCR, while TCRdb's copy carries only in-frame clones and drops some. This sample has hundreds of thousands of clones, with about 71% found just once. Input material: naive CD4+ T cells from blood. The receptors stem from a man aged 25-40 years in good health. Each CDR3 is given with its conserved first and last residue. The D gene is left open where the match is weak. The size entry is marked missing in some rows and otherwise reads once, few, many or a size class.

>.|TRBJ1-1|.|TRBV13
CASSFSRGTEAFF
TGTGCCAGCAGCTTCTCCCGGGGCACTGAAGCTTTCTTT
>.|TRBJ1-1|few|TRBV29-1
CSVEQGWTEAFF
TGCAGCGTTGAGCAGGGCTGGACTGAAGCTTTCTTT
>.|TRBJ2-5|.|TRBV25-1
CASSRLRAEETQYF
TGTGCCAGCAGCCGCTTAAGGGCCGAAGAGACCCAGTACTTC
>.|TRBJ2-5|.|TRBV29-1
CSVRQGRETQYF
TGCAGCGTTAGGCAGGGAAGAGAGACCCAGTACTTC
>TRBD2|TRBJ2-1|.|TRBV5-6
CASSSGRGAEQFF
TGTGCCAGCAGCTCGGGGAGGGGCGCTGAGCAGTTCTTC
>TRBD1|TRBJ2-5|few|TRBV29-1
CSVKDRNQETQYF
TGCAGCGTGAAGGACAGGAACCAAGAGACCCAGTACTTC
>.|TRBJ2-1|once|TRBV9
CASNKPLYNEQFF
TGTGCCAGCAACAAACCCCTCTACAATGAGCAGTTCTTC
>.|TRBJ2-7|once|TRBV30
CAWGELYEQYF
TGTGCCTGGGGAGAGCTCTACGAGCAGTACTTC
>.|TRBJ2-3|.|TRBV29-1
CSVQDGSTDTQYF
TGCAGCGTTCAGGACGGCAGCACAGATACGCAGTATTTT
>.|TRBJ2-6|.|TRBV5-6
CASILRLPTPSGANVLTF
TGTGCCAGCATCCTCAGGCTCCCAACTCCCTCTGGGGCCAACGTCCTGACTTTC
>.|TRBJ2-3|few|TRBV7-2
CASSLGTDTQYF
TGTGCCAGCAGCTTGGGCACAGATACGCAGTATTTT
>.|TRBJ2-3|.|TRBV30
CAWSSRWVDTQYF
TGTGCCTGGAGTTCTCGGTGGGTAGATACGCAGTATTTT
>.|TRBJ2-5|.|TRBV2
CASTYQETQYF
TGTGCCAGCACCTACCAAGAGACCCAGTACTTC
>.|TRBJ2-7|.|TRBV29-1
CSVARTVSYEQYF
TGCAGCGTTGCCCGGACAGTTTCCTACGAGCAGTACTTC
>.|TRBJ1-5|few|TRBV29-1
CSVGEANQPQHF
TGCAGCGTTGGTGAGGCCAATCAGCCCCAGCATTTT
>.|TRBJ2-4|few|TRBV15
CATSRGLENIQYF
TGTGCCACCAGCAGGGGTTTAGAAAACATTCAGTACTTC
>.|TRBJ2-7|.|TRBV6-1
CASSASIQEQYF
TGTGCCAGCAGTGCCTCTATCCAGGAGCAGTACTTC
>.|TRBJ2-1|.|TRBV30
CAWRSSSYNEQFF
TGTGCCTGGAGATCTAGCTCCTACAATGAGCAGTTCTTC
>.|TRBJ2-1|.|TRBV29-1
CSVGTGYNEQFF
TGCAGCGTTGGTACAGGTTACAATGAGCAGTTCTTC
>TRBD1|TRBJ2-7|.|TRBV5-1
CASSHWDSTYEQYF
TGCGCCAGCAGCCACTGGGACAGCACCTACGAGCAGTACTTC
>TRBD2|TRBJ2-4|.|TRBV7-9
CASSLHSTSGTTQYF
TGTGCCAGCAGCTTACATTCGACTAGCGGAACCACCCAGTACTTC
>TRBD1|TRBJ1-2|few|TRBV29-1
CSVKRQGGASGYTF
TGCAGCGTTAAAAGACAGGGCGGCGCTAGCGGCTACACCTTC
>.|TRBJ2-1|.|TRBV29-1
CSAGGLDNEQFF
TGCAGCGCCGGGGGTCTCGACAATGAGCAGTTCTTC
>.|TRBJ1-4|once|TRBV29-1
CSVRDSLNEKLFF
TGCAGCGTCAGAGACAGTCTTAATGAAAAACTGTTTTTT
>.|TRBJ1-1|.|TRBV30
CAWSAFGTIEAFF
TGTGCCTGGAGTGCATTTGGTACGATTGAAGCTTTCTTT
>.|TRBJ1-6|.|TRBV5-4
CASSLAGLRSPLHF
TGTGCCAGCAGCTTGGCGGGGTTGAGGTCACCCCTCCACTTT
>TRBD1|TRBJ2-2|.|TRBV29-1
CSVAGQGNTGELFF
TGCAGCGTAGCTGGACAGGGGAACACCGGGGAGCTGTTTTTT
>.|TRBJ2-3|once|TRBV2
CASSGLKFTDTQYF
TGTGCCAGCAGTGGATTGAAGTTCACAGATACGCAGTATTTT
>TRBD2|TRBJ2-7|.|TRBV30
CAWKISGSSHEQYF
TGTGCCTGGAAAATTAGCGGGAGCTCTCACGAGCAGTACTTC
>.|TRBJ2-6|.|TRBV5-6
CASRGSSGANVLTF
TGTGCCAGCAGAGGGTCTTCTGGGGCCAACGTCCTGACTTTC
>.|TRBJ1-2|.|TRBV19
CASNLPGYGYTF
TGTGCCAGTAACCTCCCGGGCTATGGCTACACCTTC
>TRBD2|TRBJ2-7|.|TRBV28
CASRTSGASYEQYF
TGTGCCAGCAGAACTAGCGGGGCCTCCTACGAGCAGTACTTC
>TRBD2|TRBJ2-3|.|TRBV4-1
CASSQSSGLAADTQYF
TGCGCCAGCAGCCAATCCTCGGGGCTAGCGGCAGATACGCAGTATTTT
>.|TRBJ1-1|.|TRBV13
CASSLVRNTEAFF
TGTGCCAGCAGCTTAGTTCGGAACACTGAAGCTTTCTTT
>.|TRBJ2-5|few|TRBV29-1
CSVAATQTETQYF
TGCAGCGTCGCAGCGACACAAACGGAGACCCAGTACTTC
>.|TRBJ2-7|few|TRBV7-2
CASSTRTEYEQYF
TGTGCCAGCAGCACACGGACGGAGTACGAGCAGTACTTC
>TRBD2|TRBJ2-7|.|TRBV9
CASSPSSGRSEQYF
TGTGCCAGCAGCCCTAGTAGCGGGAGGAGCGAGCAGTACTTC
>TRBD1|TRBJ1-6|.|TRBV30
CAWSGTGDSPLHF
TGTGCCTGGAGCGGGACAGGGGATTCACCCCTCCACTTT
>.|TRBJ2-4|.|TRBV29-1
CSFLQGGKNIQYF
TGCAGCTTCCTACAGGGAGGTAAAAACATTCAGTACTTC
>.|TRBJ1-3|.|TRBV29-1
CSVGTSSGNTIYF
TGCAGCGTTGGGACCTCCTCTGGAAACACCATATATTTT
>TRBD1|TRBJ2-1|.|TRBV29-1
CSVGPGTEYNEQFF
TGCAGCGTTGGGCCTGGGACAGAATACAATGAGCAGTTCTTC